A selection of T cell receptor beta chains follows, all from one sample in a study of cytomegalovirus exposure and HLA in healthy donors. Assay used: immunoSEQ multiplex PCR; TCRdb lists only in-frame clones, some missing. The table includes more than 150,000 clones, roughly 85% detected once. Sequences were obtained from PBMCs. The source is a woman aged 18-30 years in good health and CMV-seronegative. The CDR3 runs from the conserved cysteine through the conserved F or W. D genes are given only for firm matches. Only some rows state a clone size, as once, few, many or a class for expanded clones.

CDR3aa: CASSTRYMNTEAFF
CDR3nt: TGTGCCAGCTCAACTAGATACATGAACACTGAAGCTTTCTTT
v_gene: TRBV18
d_gene: NA
abundance: NA
len: 14
j_gene: TRBJ1-1

CDR3aa: CASSFSAARTSGRASQYF
CDR3nt: TGTGCCAGCAGCTTTTCAGCGGCCCGGACTAGCGGGAGGGCTTCGCAGTATTTT
v_gene: TRBV7-2
d_gene: TRBD2
abundance: NA
len: 18
j_gene: TRBJ2-3

CDR3aa: CASQGVAGDYNEQFF
CDR3nt: TGTGCCAGCCAGGGGGTAGCGGGAGACTACAATGAGCAGTTCTTC
v_gene: TRBV9
d_gene: TRBD2
abundance: NA
len: 15
j_gene: TRBJ2-1

CDR3aa: CASSLDRGQPQHF
CDR3nt: TGTGCCAGCAGCTTAGATAGAGGTCAGCCCCAGCATTTT
v_gene: TRBV11-2
d_gene: NA
abundance: NA
len: 13
j_gene: TRBJ1-5

CDR3aa: CASSQADSVATTNEKLFF
CDR3nt: TGCGCCAGCAGCCAAGCGGACAGCGTTGCGACAACTAATGAAAAACTGTTTTTT
v_gene: TRBV4-3
d_gene: NA
abundance: few
len: 18
j_gene: TRBJ1-4

CDR3aa: CASSLATRRAEETQYF
CDR3nt: TGTGCCAGCAGCTTAGCTACGCGCAGGGCCGAGGAGACCCAGTACTTC
v_gene: TRBV5-6
d_gene: NA
abundance: NA
len: 16
j_gene: TRBJ2-5

CDR3aa: CASDRDRGLLAGVNWGYNEQFF
CDR3nt: TGTGCCAGTGACCGGGACAGGGGGCTCCTAGCGGGAGTTAATTGGGGCTACAATGAGCAGTTCTTC
v_gene: TRBV2
d_gene: TRBD1
abundance: NA
len: 22
j_gene: TRBJ2-1

CDR3aa: CASSLGQGQGQPQHF
CDR3nt: TGCGCCAGCAGCTTGGGCCAGGGGCAAGGTCAGCCCCAGCATTTT
v_gene: TRBV5-1
d_gene: NA
abundance: few
len: 15
j_gene: TRBJ1-5

CDR3aa: CASSRPGGEKLFF
CDR3nt: TGTGCCAGCAGCCGCCCGGGGGGTGAAAAACTGTTTTTT
v_gene: TRBV6-5
d_gene: NA
abundance: once
len: 13
j_gene: TRBJ1-4

CDR3aa: CASRRTGKGKLFF
CDR3nt: TGTGCCAGCAGGAGGACAGGGAAGGGAAAACTGTTTTTT
v_gene: TRBV7-2
d_gene: TRBD1
abundance: NA
len: 13
j_gene: TRBJ1-4

CDR3aa: CASSLGVGTGELFF
CDR3nt: TGCGCCAGCAGCTTGGGAGTTGGCACCGGGGAGCTGTTTTTT
v_gene: TRBV5-1
d_gene: NA
abundance: few
len: 14
j_gene: TRBJ2-2

CDR3aa: CASSFGVNYGYTF
CDR3nt: TGCGCCAGCAGCTTCGGGGTGAACTATGGCTACACCTTC
v_gene: TRBV5-1
d_gene: NA
abundance: NA
len: 13
j_gene: TRBJ1-2

CDR3aa: CASSARGGIGYTF
CDR3nt: TGTGCCAGCAGTGCTCGGGGAGGGATCGGCTACACCTTC
v_gene: TRBV28
d_gene: NA
abundance: NA
len: 13
j_gene: TRBJ1-2

CDR3aa: CASSLAASGGYTF
CDR3nt: TGTGCCAGCAGCCTAGCGGCTAGCGGGGGCTACACCTTC
v_gene: TRBV27
d_gene: NA
abundance: few
len: 13
j_gene: TRBJ1-2

CDR3aa: CASSLGLASTDTQYF
CDR3nt: TGTGCCAGCAGCTTGGGACTAGCGAGCACAGATACGCAGTATTTT
v_gene: TRBV5-4
d_gene: TRBD2
abundance: NA
len: 15
j_gene: TRBJ2-3

CDR3aa: CASSLASGSYEQYF
CDR3nt: TGTGCCAGCAGCTTAGCTAGCGGGTCCTACGAGCAGTACTTC
v_gene: TRBV7-2
d_gene: TRBD2
abundance: NA
len: 14
j_gene: TRBJ2-7

CDR3aa: CASSLDRVGQYF
CDR3nt: TGTGCCAGCAGCTTGGACAGGGTGGGGCAGTACTTC
v_gene: TRBV5-4
d_gene: NA
abundance: NA
len: 12
j_gene: TRBJ2-7

CDR3aa: CASSPSGTANEKLFF
CDR3nt: TGCGCCAGCAGCCCCTCCGGGACTGCTAATGAAAAACTGTTTTTT
v_gene: TRBV5-1
d_gene: NA
abundance: NA
len: 15
j_gene: TRBJ1-4

CDR3aa: CASTVGGRANTEAFF
CDR3nt: TGCGCCAGCACTGTGGGGGGGCGGGCGAACACTGAAGCTTTCTTT
v_gene: TRBV5-1
d_gene: NA
abundance: NA
len: 15
j_gene: TRBJ1-1

CDR3aa: CASSLESGYEQYF
CDR3nt: TGCGCCAGCAGCTTGGAGTCAGGTTACGAGCAGTACTTC
v_gene: TRBV5-1
d_gene: NA
abundance: NA
len: 13
j_gene: TRBJ2-7

CDR3aa: CAWSAVDGNQPQHF
CDR3nt: TGTGCCTGGAGTGCGGTCGATGGCAATCAGCCCCAGCATTTT
v_gene: TRBV30
d_gene: NA
abundance: NA
len: 14
j_gene: TRBJ1-5

CDR3aa: CASSPRTTGDYGYTF
CDR3nt: TGTGCCAGCTCACCCAGAACAACAGGGGACTATGGCTACACCTTC
v_gene: TRBV18
d_gene: TRBD1
abundance: NA
len: 15
j_gene: TRBJ1-2

CDR3aa: CASSPGSWKSYSNQPQHF
CDR3nt: TGTGCCAGCAGTCCCGGGAGCTGGAAATCCTATAGCAATCAGCCCCAGCATTTT
v_gene: TRBV28
d_gene: NA
abundance: NA
len: 18
j_gene: TRBJ1-5

CDR3aa: CAAAGYGVDSYNEQFF
CDR3nt: TGTGCCGCAGCCGGGTACGGAGTGGACTCCTACAATGAGCAGTTCTTC
v_gene: TRBV15
d_gene: NA
abundance: NA
len: 16
j_gene: TRBJ2-1

CDR3aa: CSATVFGYTF
CDR3nt: TGCAGTGCTACGGTATTTGGCTACACCTTC
v_gene: TRBV20-1
d_gene: NA
abundance: NA
len: 10
j_gene: TRBJ1-2

CDR3aa: CSVAGTFKRDEQFF
CDR3nt: TGCAGCGTAGCTGGGACTTTTAAGCGCGATGAGCAGTTCTTC
v_gene: TRBV29-1
d_gene: NA
abundance: NA
len: 14
j_gene: TRBJ2-1

CDR3aa: CAAGQGFSGNTIYF
CDR3nt: TGTGCTGCCGGACAGGGTTTCTCTGGAAACACCATATATTTT
v_gene: TRBV30
d_gene: TRBD1
abundance: NA
len: 14
j_gene: TRBJ1-3

CDR3aa: CASSEYRGGAGELFF
CDR3nt: TGTGCCAGCAGTGAATACAGGGGTGGGGCCGGGGAGCTGTTTTTT
v_gene: TRBV25-1
d_gene: NA
abundance: NA
len: 15
j_gene: TRBJ2-2

CDR3aa: CASSHSVGGRPYEQYF
CDR3nt: TGTGCCAGCAGTCACTCAGTGGGAGGCCGACCCTACGAGCAGTACTTC
v_gene: TRBV2
d_gene: NA
abundance: NA
len: 16
j_gene: TRBJ2-7

CDR3aa: CASSWDRFEAFF
CDR3nt: TGTGCCAGCAGCTGGGACAGGTTCGAAGCTTTCTTT
v_gene: TRBV5-4
d_gene: TRBD1
abundance: NA
len: 12
j_gene: TRBJ1-1

CDR3aa: CWGEPWQETQYF
CDR3nt: TGTTGGGGGGAGCCGTGGCAAGAGACCCAGTACTTC
v_gene: TRBV7-3
d_gene: NA
abundance: NA
len: 12
j_gene: TRBJ2-5

CDR3aa: CASSLGPSGDQETQYF
CDR3nt: TGCGCCAGCAGCTTGGGGCCTAGCGGGGATCAAGAGACCCAGTACTTC
v_gene: TRBV5-1
d_gene: TRBD2
abundance: NA
len: 16
j_gene: TRBJ2-5

CDR3aa: CASSLYNTGNEKLFF
CDR3nt: TGTGCCAGCAGTTTATACAATACGGGTAATGAAAAACTGTTTTTT
v_gene: TRBV28
d_gene: NA
abundance: NA
len: 15
j_gene: TRBJ1-4

CDR3aa: CASRAGHDTEAFF
CDR3nt: TGTGCCAGCAGGGCAGGGCACGACACTGAAGCTTTCTTT
v_gene: TRBV6-1
d_gene: NA
abundance: NA
len: 13
j_gene: TRBJ1-1

CDR3aa: CASKRGNTIYF
CDR3nt: TGTGCCAGTAAGAGAGGAAACACCATATATTTT
v_gene: TRBV19
d_gene: NA
abundance: NA
len: 11
j_gene: TRBJ1-3

CDR3aa: CASLSLGELFF
CDR3nt: TGTGCCAGCCTTTCCCTCGGGGAGCTGTTTTTT
v_gene: TRBV2
d_gene: NA
abundance: once
len: 11
j_gene: TRBJ2-2

CDR3aa: CASSSGLYNQPQHF
CDR3nt: TGTGCCAGCAGTTCCGGGTTGTACAATCAGCCCCAGCATTTT
v_gene: TRBV28
d_gene: NA
abundance: NA
len: 14
j_gene: TRBJ1-5

CDR3aa: CAISGSPGRRDNEQFF
CDR3nt: TGTGCCATCAGTGGCTCTCCGGGCCGGAGGGACAATGAGCAGTTCTTC
v_gene: TRBV10-3
d_gene: NA
abundance: NA
len: 16
j_gene: TRBJ2-1

CDR3aa: CASSEQGYGYTF
CDR3nt: TGTGCCAGCAGTGAGCAGGGTTATGGCTACACCTTC
v_gene: TRBV6-1
d_gene: NA
abundance: NA
len: 12
j_gene: TRBJ1-2

CDR3aa: CAWSREVSPNRYGYTF
CDR3nt: TGTGCCTGGAGCAGGGAGGTTTCTCCGAATCGCTATGGCTACACCTTC
v_gene: TRBV30
d_gene: NA
abundance: NA
len: 16
j_gene: TRBJ1-2

CDR3aa: CASSLGTTGFGYGYTF
CDR3nt: TGCGCCAGCAGCTTGGGTACGACAGGGTTTGGCTATGGCTACACCTTC
v_gene: TRBV5-1
d_gene: TRBD1
abundance: NA
len: 16
j_gene: TRBJ1-2

CDR3aa: CSYWGSGTAYEQYF
CDR3nt: TGCAGCTATTGGGGGAGCGGGACGGCCTACGAGCAGTACTTC
v_gene: TRBV29-1
d_gene: TRBD2
abundance: NA
len: 14
j_gene: TRBJ2-7

CDR3aa: CASSPTTGELFF
CDR3nt: TGTGCCAGCAGCCCTACCACCGGGGAGCTGTTTTTT
v_gene: TRBV7-2
d_gene: NA
abundance: NA
len: 12
j_gene: TRBJ2-2

CDR3aa: CASSLVPGQVGDEQYF
CDR3nt: TGTGCCAGCAGCTTAGTCCCGGGACAGGTAGGGGACGAGCAGTACTTC
v_gene: TRBV7-6
d_gene: TRBD1
abundance: few
len: 16
j_gene: TRBJ2-7

CDR3aa: CASSPGLAGRETQYF
CDR3nt: TGTGCCAGCAGCCCAGGACTAGCGGGACGGGAGACCCAGTACTTC
v_gene: TRBV7-9
d_gene: TRBD2
abundance: NA
len: 15
j_gene: TRBJ2-5

CDR3aa: CASSRGRETQYF
CDR3nt: TGTGCCAGCAGCCGGGGCCGAGAGACCCAGTACTTC
v_gene: TRBV14
d_gene: NA
abundance: NA
len: 12
j_gene: TRBJ2-5

CDR3aa: CASSLTGVNEQYF
CDR3nt: TGTGCCAGCAGCCTGACGGGGGTGAACGAGCAGTACTTC
v_gene: TRBV5-4
d_gene: NA
abundance: NA
len: 13
j_gene: TRBJ2-7

CDR3aa: CASCGTGKSGNQPQHF
CDR3nt: TGTGCCAGCTGTGGGACAGGGAAGAGCGGCAATCAGCCCCAGCATTTT
v_gene: TRBV28
d_gene: TRBD1
abundance: NA
len: 16
j_gene: TRBJ1-5

CDR3aa: CAISDVRGTPWGANVLTF
CDR3nt: TGTGCCATCAGTGATGTGCGGGGAACGCCGTGGGGGGCCAACGTCCTGACTTTC
v_gene: TRBV10-3
d_gene: NA
abundance: once
len: 18
j_gene: TRBJ2-6

CDR3aa: CASNPGQTYEQYF
CDR3nt: TGTGCCAGCAACCCGGGACAGACCTACGAGCAGTACTTC
v_gene: TRBV21-1
d_gene: NA
abundance: NA
len: 13
j_gene: TRBJ2-7

CDR3aa: CAWSRDRQNSGNTIYF
CDR3nt: TGTGCCTGGAGCCGGGACAGACAAAACTCTGGAAACACCATATATTTT
v_gene: TRBV30
d_gene: TRBD1
abundance: NA
len: 16
j_gene: TRBJ1-3

CDR3aa: CASSDLGLAGFTDTQYF
CDR3nt: TGTGCCAGCAGTGATCTTGGACTAGCGGGATTCACAGATACGCAGTATTTT
v_gene: TRBV25-1
d_gene: TRBD2
abundance: NA
len: 17
j_gene: TRBJ2-3

CDR3aa: CASSYSKGNQPQHF
CDR3nt: TGTGCCAGCAGTTACTCCAAGGGGAATCAGCCCCAGCATTTT
v_gene: TRBV6-5
d_gene: NA
abundance: NA
len: 14
j_gene: TRBJ1-5

CDR3aa: CASRRTGGEQYF
CDR3nt: TGTGCCAGCAGGAGGACAGGTGGCGAGCAGTACTTC
v_gene: TRBV28
d_gene: TRBD1
abundance: NA
len: 12
j_gene: TRBJ2-7